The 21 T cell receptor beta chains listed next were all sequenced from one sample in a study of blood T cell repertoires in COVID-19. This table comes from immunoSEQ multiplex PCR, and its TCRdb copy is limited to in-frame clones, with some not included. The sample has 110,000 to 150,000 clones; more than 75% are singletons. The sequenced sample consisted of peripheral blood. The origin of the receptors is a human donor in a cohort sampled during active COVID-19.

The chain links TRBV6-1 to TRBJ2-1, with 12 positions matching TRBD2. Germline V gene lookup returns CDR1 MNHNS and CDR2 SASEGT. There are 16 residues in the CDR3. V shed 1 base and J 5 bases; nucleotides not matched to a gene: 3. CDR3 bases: TGTGCCAGCAGTGAAGAGCTAGCGGGGGGGCACAATGAGCAGTTCTTC. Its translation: CASSEELAGGHNEQFF.

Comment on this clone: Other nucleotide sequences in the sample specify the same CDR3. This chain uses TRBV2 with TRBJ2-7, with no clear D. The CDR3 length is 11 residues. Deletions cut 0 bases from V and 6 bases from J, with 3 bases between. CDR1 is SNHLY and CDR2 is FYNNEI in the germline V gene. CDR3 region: CASSEASEQYF. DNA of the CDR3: TGTGCCAGCAGTGAAGCTAGCGAGCAGTACTTC.

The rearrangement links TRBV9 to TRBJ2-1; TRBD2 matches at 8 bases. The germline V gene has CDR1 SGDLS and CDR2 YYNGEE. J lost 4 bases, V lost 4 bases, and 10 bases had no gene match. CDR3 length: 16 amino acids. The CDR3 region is CASSIVPGGVYNEQFF. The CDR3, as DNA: TGTGCCAGCAGCATCGTCCCCGGGGGGGTGTACAATGAGCAGTTCTTC.

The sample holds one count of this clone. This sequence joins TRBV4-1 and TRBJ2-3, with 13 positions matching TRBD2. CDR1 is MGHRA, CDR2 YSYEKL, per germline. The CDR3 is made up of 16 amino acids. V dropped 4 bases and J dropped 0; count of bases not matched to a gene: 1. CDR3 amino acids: CASSRLAGGSTDTQYF. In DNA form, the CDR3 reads TGCGCCAGCAGCCGACTAGCGGGGGGCAGCACAGATACGCAGTATTTT.

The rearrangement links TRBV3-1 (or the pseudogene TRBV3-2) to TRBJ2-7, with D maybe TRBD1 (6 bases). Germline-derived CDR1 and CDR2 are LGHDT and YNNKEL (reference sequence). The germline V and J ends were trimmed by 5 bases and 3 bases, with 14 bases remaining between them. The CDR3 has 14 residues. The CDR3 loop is CASSWGRGFYEQYF. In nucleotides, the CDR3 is TGTGCCAGCAGCTGGGGCAGGGGCTTCTACGAGCAGTACTTC.

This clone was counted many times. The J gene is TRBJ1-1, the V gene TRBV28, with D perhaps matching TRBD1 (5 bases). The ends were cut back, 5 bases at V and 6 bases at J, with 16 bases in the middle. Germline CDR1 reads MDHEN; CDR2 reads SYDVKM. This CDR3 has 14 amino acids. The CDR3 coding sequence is TGTGCCAGCAGTGCCGGCGGGGGAGTGGCTGAAGCTTTCTTT. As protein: CASSAGGGVAEAFF.

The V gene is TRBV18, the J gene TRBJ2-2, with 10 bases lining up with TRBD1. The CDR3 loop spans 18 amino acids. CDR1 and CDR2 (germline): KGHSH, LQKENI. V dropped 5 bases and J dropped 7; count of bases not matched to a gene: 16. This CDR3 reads CASSSPGTGDWRVGELFF. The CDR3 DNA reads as TGTGCCAGCTCATCCCCCGGGACAGGGGATTGGCGTGTCGGGGAGCTGTTTTTT.

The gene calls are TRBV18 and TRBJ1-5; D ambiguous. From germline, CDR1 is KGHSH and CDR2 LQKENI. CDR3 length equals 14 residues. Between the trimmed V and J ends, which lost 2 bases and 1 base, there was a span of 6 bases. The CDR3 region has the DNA TGTGCCAGCTCACCAAGCTCGAGCAATCAGCCCCAGCATTTT. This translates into CASSPSSSNQPQHF.

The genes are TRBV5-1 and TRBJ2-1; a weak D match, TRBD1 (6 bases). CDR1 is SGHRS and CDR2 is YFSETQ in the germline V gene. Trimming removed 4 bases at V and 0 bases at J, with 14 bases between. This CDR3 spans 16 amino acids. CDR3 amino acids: CASSLRGQSSYNEQFF. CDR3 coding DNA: TGCGCCAGCAGCCTCAGGGGTCAAAGCTCCTACAATGAGCAGTTCTTC.

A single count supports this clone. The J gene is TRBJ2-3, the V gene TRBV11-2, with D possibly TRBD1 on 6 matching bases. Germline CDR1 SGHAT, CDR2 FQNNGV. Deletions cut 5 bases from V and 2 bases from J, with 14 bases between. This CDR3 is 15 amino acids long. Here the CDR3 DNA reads TGTGCCAGCAGCCGTGACAGGCCTTTCACAGATACGCAGTATTTT. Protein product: CASSRDRPFTDTQYF.

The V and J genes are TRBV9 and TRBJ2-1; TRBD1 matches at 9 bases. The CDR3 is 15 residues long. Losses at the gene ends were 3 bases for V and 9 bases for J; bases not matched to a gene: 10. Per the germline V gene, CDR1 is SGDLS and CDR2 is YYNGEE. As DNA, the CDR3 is TGTGCCAGCAGCGGTGGGACAGGGTTTGAGGGTGAGCAGTTCTTC. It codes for CASSGGTGFEGEQFF.

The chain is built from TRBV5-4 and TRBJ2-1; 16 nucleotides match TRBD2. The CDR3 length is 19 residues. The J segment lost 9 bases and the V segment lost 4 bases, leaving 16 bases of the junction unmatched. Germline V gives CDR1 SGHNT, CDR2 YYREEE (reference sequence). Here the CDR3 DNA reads TGTGCCAGCAGCCATCCTCCGGGACTAGCGGGGGGGCCGACCTCTGAGCAGTTCTTC. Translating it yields CASSHPPGLAGGPTSEQFF.

CDR3: CSVEEASGSNEQFF. The CDR3, as DNA: TGCAGCGTTGAAGAGGCTAGCGGGAGTAATGAGCAGTTCTTC. V usage is TRBV29-1 and J usage is TRBJ2-1; 10 bases match TRBD2. Germline assignment: CDR1 SQVTM and CDR2 ANQGSEA. With V trimmed by 0 bases and J by 7 bases, 3 bases remained unmatched. The CDR3 length is 14 residues.

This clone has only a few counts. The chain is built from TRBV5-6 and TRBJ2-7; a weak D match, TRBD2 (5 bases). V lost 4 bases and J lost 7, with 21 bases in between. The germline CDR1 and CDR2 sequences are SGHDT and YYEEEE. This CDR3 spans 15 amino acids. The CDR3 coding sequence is TGTGCCAGCAGCCTTTGGAGGCCAGCCCCCAAAGAGCAGTACTTC. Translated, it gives CASSLWRPAPKEQYF.

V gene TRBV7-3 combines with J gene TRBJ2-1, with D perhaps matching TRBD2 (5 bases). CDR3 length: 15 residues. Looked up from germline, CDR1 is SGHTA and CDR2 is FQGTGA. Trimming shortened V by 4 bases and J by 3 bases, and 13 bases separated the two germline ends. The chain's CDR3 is CASSSSGYGYNEQFF. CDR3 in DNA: TGTGCCAGCAGCTCCTCGGGGTATGGCTACAATGAGCAGTTCTTC.

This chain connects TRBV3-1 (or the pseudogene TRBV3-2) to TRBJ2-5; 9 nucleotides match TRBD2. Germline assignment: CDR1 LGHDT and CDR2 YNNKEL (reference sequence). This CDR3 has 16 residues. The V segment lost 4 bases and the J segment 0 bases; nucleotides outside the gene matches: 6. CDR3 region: CASSLGLARYQETQYF. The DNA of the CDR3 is TGTGCCAGCAGCCTAGGACTAGCGCGGTACCAAGAGACCCAGTACTTC.

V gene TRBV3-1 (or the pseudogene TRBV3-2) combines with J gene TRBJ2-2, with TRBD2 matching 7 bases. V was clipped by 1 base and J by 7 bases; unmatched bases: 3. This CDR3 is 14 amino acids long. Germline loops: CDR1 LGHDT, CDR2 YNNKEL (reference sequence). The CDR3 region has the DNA TGTGCCAGCAGCCAAGGCGGGAGTTTCGGGGAGCTGTTTTTT. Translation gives CASSQGGSFGELFF.

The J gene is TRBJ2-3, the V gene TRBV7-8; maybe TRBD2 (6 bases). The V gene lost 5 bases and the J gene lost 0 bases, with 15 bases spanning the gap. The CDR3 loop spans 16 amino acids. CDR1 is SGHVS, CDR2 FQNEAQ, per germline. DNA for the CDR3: TGTGCCAGCAGCCCCCGCGGGACCCGAAGCACAGATACGCAGTATTTT. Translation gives CASSPRGTRSTDTQYF.

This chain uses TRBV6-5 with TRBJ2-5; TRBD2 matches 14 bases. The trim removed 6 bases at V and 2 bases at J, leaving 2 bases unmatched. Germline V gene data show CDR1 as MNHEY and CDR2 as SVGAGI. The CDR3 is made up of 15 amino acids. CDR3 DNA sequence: TGTGCCAGCAGGGGACTAGCGGGGGTACAAGAGACCCAGTACTTC. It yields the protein CASRGLAGVQETQYF.

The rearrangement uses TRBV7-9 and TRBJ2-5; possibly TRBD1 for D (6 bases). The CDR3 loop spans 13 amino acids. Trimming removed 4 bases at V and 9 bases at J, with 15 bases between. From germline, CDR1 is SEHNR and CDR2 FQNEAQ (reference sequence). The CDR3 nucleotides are TGTGCCAGCAGCTCGGCCCCATCAGGGGCCCAGTACTTC. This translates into CASSSAPSGAQYF.

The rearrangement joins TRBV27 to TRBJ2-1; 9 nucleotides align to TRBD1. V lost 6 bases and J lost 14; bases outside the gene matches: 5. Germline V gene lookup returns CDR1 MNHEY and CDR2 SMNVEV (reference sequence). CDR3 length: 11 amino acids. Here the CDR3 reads CASSGGQGKFF. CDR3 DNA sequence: TGTGCCAGCAGCGGAGGACAGGGGAAGTTCTTC.